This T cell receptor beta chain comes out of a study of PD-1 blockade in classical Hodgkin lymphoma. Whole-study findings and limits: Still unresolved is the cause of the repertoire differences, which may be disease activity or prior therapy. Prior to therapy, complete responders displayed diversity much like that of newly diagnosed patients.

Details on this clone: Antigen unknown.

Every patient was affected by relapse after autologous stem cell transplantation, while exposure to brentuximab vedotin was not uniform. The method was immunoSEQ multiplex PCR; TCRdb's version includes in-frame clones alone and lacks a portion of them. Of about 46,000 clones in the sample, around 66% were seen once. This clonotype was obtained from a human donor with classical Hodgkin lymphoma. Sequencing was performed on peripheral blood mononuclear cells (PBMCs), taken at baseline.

CDR3 sequence (DNA): TGTGCCAGCAGCGGGTGGCCTGGGGCCAACGTCCTGACTTTC. Translation gives CASSGWPGANVLTF. The chain is built from TRBV7-8 and TRBJ2-6; D is unclear. The CDR3 totals 14 residues. Germline CDR1 SGHVS, CDR2 FQNEAQ. The germline V and J ends were trimmed by 5 bases and 2 bases, with 7 bases remaining between them.